This is a list of T cell receptor beta chains from one sample in a study of blood T cell repertoires in COVID-19. TCRdb's copy holds only in-frame clones and misses some; the assay was immunoSEQ multiplex PCR. The sample has over 50,000 clones, over 70% seen once. Source material: peripheral blood. The receptors here all came from a human donor with active or convalescent COVID-19. The donor label of this sample is uncertain. CDR3s include the opening cysteine and the closing phenylalanine or tryptophan. D genes are given only for firm matches. Where a row states a size, it is once, few, many or the class of an expanded clone; other rows omit it.

size	V	D	J	DNA	CDR3
.	TRBV5-1	.	TRBJ2-5	TGCGCCAGCAGCTCCGGACAGTCGGAGACCCAGTACTTC	CASSSGQSETQYF
.	TRBV10-1	TRBD1	TRBJ2-2	TGCGCCAGCAGTGATGCCGGGACAGGCACCGGGGAGCTGTTTTTT	CASSDAGTGTGELFF
.	TRBV10-1	TRBD2	TRBJ2-7	TGCGCCAGCAGTTCGGGCCGGCTAGCGGATCCCTACGAGCAGTACTTC	CASSSGRLADPYEQYF
.	TRBV4-3	.	TRBJ2-1	TGCGCCAGCAGCCAGGGAGATAACAATGAGCAGTTCTTC	CASSQGDNNEQFF
.	TRBV9	.	TRBJ2-7	TGTGCCAGCAGCGCCCCCCCGGACTTCTACGAGCAGTACTTC	CASSAPPDFYEQYF
.	TRBV5-1	TRBD1	TRBJ2-1	TGCGCCAGCAGCTCGGACAGGCGAAGGGGCGAGCAGTTCTTC	CASSSDRRRGEQFF
.	TRBV6-5	.	TRBJ1-1	TGTGCCAGCAGTTACGGTGGGGCGAACACTGAAGCTTTCTTT	CASSYGGANTEAFF
.	TRBV29-1	.	TRBJ1-4	TGCAGCGTTGCATTCGGGGGAAATGAAAAACTGTTTTTT	CSVAFGGNEKLFF
.	TRBV6-4	TRBD2	TRBJ2-1	TGTGCCAGCAGTGACTCGACTAGCGGGAGCAATGAGCAGTTCTTC	CASSDSTSGSNEQFF
.	TRBV9	.	TRBJ1-6	TGTGCCAGCAGCGTAGACCAGGGGTCCAATTCACCCCTCCACTTT	CASSVDQGSNSPLHF
.	TRBV6-5	TRBD1	TRBJ2-2	TGTGCCAGCATAAGGGGACAGTCGACCGGGGAGCTGTTTTTT	CASIRGQSTGELFF
.	TRBV4-3	.	TRBJ1-2	TGCGCCAGCAGCCCAGGGGAGGGGTCCTATGGCTACACCTTC	CASSPGEGSYGYTF
few	TRBV10-2	.	TRBJ1-5	TGCGCCAGCAGCCCAGACAGGTATAGCAATCAGCCCCAGCATTTT	CASSPDRYSNQPQHF
.	TRBV10-3	TRBD1	TRBJ2-2	TGTGCCATCGGGGTTGGGACAGGGGGCACCGGGGAGCTGTTTTTT	CAIGVGTGGTGELFF
.	TRBV19	.	TRBJ2-3	TGTGCCAGTAGTATTCGGCAGGGGCCCTACACAGATACGCAGTATTTT	CASSIRQGPYTDTQYF
once	TRBV7-2	TRBD1	TRBJ1-5	TGTGCCAGCAGCTCCTTATCAGGGGGCGCGGGGCAGCCCCAGCATTTT	CASSSLSGGAGQPQHF
.	TRBV11-2	TRBD2	TRBJ2-1	TGTGCCAGCAGCTTAAGGGTGACGGGAGGGCCCGGTGAGCAGTTCTTC	CASSLRVTGGPGEQFF
few	TRBV30	.	TRBJ2-1	TGTGCCTGGAGTAACGGGGAGTCCAGTTTCTACAATGAGCAGTTCTTC	CAWSNGESSFYNEQFF
.	TRBV19	TRBD1	TRBJ1-6	TGTGCCAGTGGCCCACAGGGGGCAGAGTCACCCCTCCACTTT	CASGPQGAESPLHF
.	TRBV29-1	TRBD2	TRBJ2-7	TGCAGCGGGAGGGCGGGAGGCCACGAGCAGTACTTC	CSGRAGGHEQYF
.	TRBV6-5	TRBD1	TRBJ1-2	TGTGCCAGCAAGACGGGACAGAACTATGGCTACACCTTC	CASKTGQNYGYTF
.	TRBV28	.	TRBJ1-1	TGTGCCAGCAGTTTACGACAGTGGATCACTGAAGCTTTCTTT	CASSLRQWITEAFF
.	TRBV9	.	TRBJ2-7	TGTGCCAGCAGCGTAGGAAGCGGGCCTTCCTACGAGCAGTACTTC	CASSVGSGPSYEQYF
.	TRBV24-1	TRBD1	TRBJ2-5	TGTGCCACCAGTGATTTTGAGGGGGCCGAGACCCAGTACTTC	CATSDFEGAETQYF
.	TRBV24-1	.	TRBJ1-2	TGTGCCACCAGTGATCTGCAGGGTTATGGCTACACCTTC	CATSDLQGYGYTF
.	TRBV6-2/TRBV6-3	TRBD2	TRBJ2-2	TGTGCCAGCAGTTATCCAACTAGCGGGAGGGCAGTTGCCGGGGAGCTGTTTTTT	CASSYPTSGRAVAGELFF
.	TRBV6-2/TRBV6-3	.	TRBJ1-1	TGTGCCAGCAGTTACTCCCAGAACACTGAAGCTTTCTTT	CASSYSQNTEAFF
.	TRBV9	TRBD2	TRBJ2-5	TGTGCCAGCAGCGTAGGGGGCGGGAGGGGGGTCCAAGAGACCCAGTACTTC	CASSVGGGRGVQETQYF
.	TRBV21-1	.	TRBJ2-7	TGTGCCAGCAGACTTTATCAGGAGGCCGGCAACTACGAGCAGTACTTC	CASRLYQEAGNYEQYF
.	TRBV3-1/TRBV3-2	TRBD1	TRBJ2-7	TGTGCCAGCAGCCTACAGGGGAGCCCCTACGAGCAGTACTTC	CASSLQGSPYEQYF
few	TRBV5-5	.	TRBJ1-2	TGTGCCAGCAGCGCAACAACAGGGCAAATCTATGGCTACACCTTC	CASSATTGQIYGYTF
.	TRBV3-1/TRBV3-2	TRBD2	TRBJ2-7	TGTGCCAGCAGCCAACGCCGGACTAGCGGGAGCGAGCAGTACTTC	CASSQRRTSGSEQYF
.	TRBV11-3	TRBD2	TRBJ2-3	TGTGCCAGCAGCTTAGATCGGCTAGCGGGAGGAGATACGCAGTATTTT	CASSLDRLAGGDTQYF
.	TRBV5-1	TRBD2	TRBJ2-7	TGCGCCAGCAGCTTGGAGCTAGCGGTTCCCTACGAGCAGTACTTC	CASSLELAVPYEQYF
.	TRBV9	.	TRBJ1-2	TGTGCCAGCAGCGATTCGGGCCTCCGGGGAAACTATGGCTACACCTTC	CASSDSGLRGNYGYTF
.	TRBV15	.	TRBJ1-1	TGTGCCACCAGCAGACCTCAGACGGGGTTAGAGTCAGCTTTCTTT	CATSRPQTGLESAFF
.	TRBV19	.	TRBJ2-1	TGTGCCAGTACCCCGCAAGCGGGTCAATCCTACAATGAGCAGTTCTTC	CASTPQAGQSYNEQFF
.	TRBV27	TRBD1	TRBJ1-4	TGTGCCAGCAGTTTATCTGTTTCCGGGACAGCTAATGAAAAACTGTTTTTT	CASSLSVSGTANEKLFF
.	TRBV11-3	TRBD1	TRBJ1-1	TGTGCCAGCAGCTTAGGGGGGACAGCCGTTGGGGATGAAGCTTTCTTT	CASSLGGTAVGDEAFF
.	TRBV5-1	TRBD1	TRBJ2-5	TGCGCCAGCAGCGTCGGGACAGGGAGTGAGACCCAGTACTTC	CASSVGTGSETQYF
.	TRBV6-5	TRBD1	TRBJ1-1	TGTGCCAGCAGTTACGGTACAGGGGGCACGGATACTGAAGCTTTCTTT	CASSYGTGGTDTEAFF
many	TRBV11-2	.	TRBJ1-2	TGTGCCAGCAGCTTAGTAGCGGGATGGTCCTATGGCTACACCTTC	CASSLVAGWSYGYTF
.	TRBV6-5	TRBD1	TRBJ1-4	TGTGCCAGCAGTACCTCCGACAGGGGGAATGGGAAACTGTTTTTT	CASSTSDRGNGKLFF
once	TRBV12-3/TRBV12-4	.	TRBJ1-3	TGTGCCAGCAGCTTAGGGCAGGGAAACACCATATATTTT	CASSLGQGNTIYF
once	TRBV2	TRBD2	TRBJ2-1	TGTGCCAGCGGGAGGGGTACCGGTGAGCAGTTCTTC	CASGRGTGEQFF
.	TRBV11-2	.	TRBJ1-3	TGTGCCAGCAGCCTCCGTCCGGGGGAAGGTGGAAACACCATATATTTT	CASSLRPGEGGNTIYF
.	TRBV3-1/TRBV3-2	.	TRBJ1-1	TGTGCCAGCAGCCAAGGAGAGACTGGGCGAGGGGCTTTCTTT	CASSQGETGRGAFF
.	TRBV7-9	.	TRBJ2-3	TGTGCCAGCAGCTCCTATGCGGGAATCGCAGATACGCAGTATTTT	CASSSYAGIADTQYF
.	TRBV6-4	.	TRBJ2-1	TGTGCCAGCAGTGACGCGGGCCAGGCCCCCTACAATGAGCAGTTCTTC	CASSDAGQAPYNEQFF
few	TRBV5-1	.	TRBJ2-1	TGCGCCAGCAGGGCGGGGCGGAGAAGCTCCTACAATGAGCAGTTCTTC	CASRAGRRSSYNEQFF
.	TRBV6-5	TRBD2	TRBJ2-1	TGTGCCAGCAAGATAGGCGGGAGCTCCTACAATGAGCAGTTCTTC	CASKIGGSSYNEQFF
.	TRBV27	.	TRBJ1-1	TGTGCCAGCAGTTTATTCCAGGGCTGGCGGACTGAAGCTTTCTTT	CASSLFQGWRTEAFF
.	TRBV7-6	TRBD1	TRBJ1-6	TGTGCCAGCAGCTTCGAGACAGGGTATAATTCACCCCTCCACTTT	CASSFETGYNSPLHF
few	TRBV5-8	.	TRBJ1-1	TGTGCCAGCAGCTTAGAGGTCAAAAACACTGAAGCTTTCTTT	CASSLEVKNTEAFF
.	TRBV4-1	.	TRBJ2-7	TGCGCCAGCAGCCTTAGTGCCGACTACGAGCAGTACTTC	CASSLSADYEQYF